This is a list of T cell receptor beta chains from one sample in a study of T cell responses to AZD1222 COVID-19 vaccine. Clones were sequenced by immunoSEQ multiplex PCR, and TCRdb holds only the in-frame ones, with some missing. The data contain tens of thousands of clones, roughly 89% of them singletons. Sequenced here: peripheral blood, sampled 28 days after the second AZD1222 dose. These receptor sequences come from an adult who received the AZD1222 COVID-19 vaccine. Each CDR3 is given with its conserved first and last residue. D genes are given only for firm matches. Some rows mark clone size as missing; the rest say once, few, many or name a class of expanded clone.

NA	TRBV9	TRBJ2-5	TRBD2	TGTGCCAGCAGTCCCGGGACTAGCGGAGCAGAGACCCAGTACTTC	CASSPGTSGAETQYF
NA	TRBV2	TRBJ1-5	TRBD1	TGTGCCAGCAGTGAACAAGGACAGGGGGCACCCAATCAGCCCCAGCATTTT	CASSEQGQGAPNQPQHF
NA	TRBV5-4	TRBJ1-2	TRBD1	TGTGCCAGCAGGGCGGGACAGGGGCCCTCATTCCTAAGCTACACCTTC	CASRAGQGPSFLSYTF
NA	TRBV18	TRBJ2-3	NA	TGTGCCAGCCGGGATGTAGTGGTGTCTGCAGATACGCAGTATTTT	CASRDVVVSADTQYF
few	TRBV24-1	TRBJ2-1	NA	TGTGCCACCAGTGAGGCGGGGTACAATGAGCAGTTCTTC	CATSEAGYNEQFF
NA	TRBV7-2	TRBJ2-7	TRBD2	TGTGCCAGCAGCGGGGGACTATTCTACGAGCAGTACTTC	CASSGGLFYEQYF
few	TRBV5-4	TRBJ2-3	NA	TGTGCCAGCAGCTCTTTGACCAGGGAGGCAGATACGCAGTATTTT	CASSSLTREADTQYF
NA	TRBV30	TRBJ1-1	NA	TGTGCCTGGAGCGTAGTCACGACGGGAGCCCTGGCTGAAGCTTTCTTT	CAWSVVTTGALAEAFF
NA	TRBV7-3	TRBJ2-2	TRBD2	TGTGCCAGCAGATCTACGGGACTACGAAACACCGGGGAGCTGTTTTTT	CASRSTGLRNTGELFF
NA	TRBV4-1	TRBJ2-1	NA	TGCGCCAGCAGCCCCGCCTCGGTGGTGAGCTCCTACAATGAGCAGTTCTTC	CASSPASVVSSYNEQFF
NA	TRBV6-5	TRBJ1-3	NA	TGTGCCAGCAGTTACCTTTCGGGGTCGGGAAACACCATATATTTT	CASSYLSGSGNTIYF
NA	TRBV5-6	TRBJ1-2	NA	TGTGCCAGCAGCTTGGCCCCCGGTTCCGGCTACACCTTC	CASSLAPGSGYTF
NA	TRBV5-1	TRBJ1-3	NA	TGCGCCAGCAGCCCTGGGACGTCCTCTGGAAACACCATATATTTT	CASSPGTSSGNTIYF
NA	TRBV3-1/TRBV3-2	TRBJ1-1	TRBD1	TGTGCCAGCAGCCAGACAGGGATTACTGAAGCTTTCTTT	CASSQTGITEAFF
once	TRBV5-1	TRBJ1-4	TRBD1	TGCGCCAGCAGCCAAGGCGGACAGGGTGGCGAAAAACTGTTTTTT	CASSQGGQGGEKLFF
NA	TRBV19	TRBJ1-5	NA	TGTGCCAGTATGGCTCATACGGGCAATCAGCCCCAGCATTTT	CASMAHTGNQPQHF
NA	TRBV30	TRBJ2-7	NA	TGTGCCTGGAGTAACCTTGGGGGCTACGAGCAGTACTTC	CAWSNLGGYEQYF
NA	TRBV3-1/TRBV3-2	TRBJ1-1	NA	TGTGCCAGCAGCCAAGAGGTCGGTGAAGCTTTCTTT	CASSQEVGEAFF
NA	TRBV6-5	TRBJ2-3	TRBD2	TGTGCCAGCAGGGGCGGGACTAGCCTCACAGATACGCAGTATTTT	CASRGGTSLTDTQYF
NA	TRBV6-2/TRBV6-3	TRBJ1-2	TRBD1	TGTGCCAGCAGTTCCACAGGGGGCGGCTATGGCTACACCTTC	CASSSTGGGYGYTF
NA	TRBV27	TRBJ2-3	TRBD1	TGTGCCAGCAGTTTGGGACAGGGCCTGGATACGCAGTATTTT	CASSLGQGLDTQYF
once	TRBV3-1/TRBV3-2	TRBJ2-3	TRBD2	TGTGCCAGCACCCGGGGGGGCTCAACAGATACGCAGTATTTT	CASTRGGSTDTQYF
NA	TRBV28	TRBJ2-1	NA	TGTGCCAGCAGAACTGGGGCCACGGCAGGCGCGGACAATGAGCAGTTCTTC	CASRTGATAGADNEQFF
few	TRBV6-2/TRBV6-3	TRBJ1-4	NA	TGTGCCAGCAGTTCAGTTGGCTCCCCACAGGGTTATGAAAAACTGTTTTTT	CASSSVGSPQGYEKLFF
once	TRBV27	TRBJ2-3	NA	TGTGCCAGCAGGTTAAAAGCCACAGATACGCAGTATTTT	CASRLKATDTQYF
NA	TRBV6-5	TRBJ1-5	TRBD1	TGTGCCAGCAGTTTGGACAGGGTTAGCAATCAGCCCCAGCATTTT	CASSLDRVSNQPQHF
NA	TRBV5-4	TRBJ2-5	NA	TGTGCCAGCAGGGAGAGTGGCGGGGGCGGGGAGACCCAGTACTTC	CASRESGGGGETQYF
NA	TRBV6-5	TRBJ1-1	TRBD1	TGTGCCAGCAGTTACGCACAGGGGGCGATGACTGAAGCTTTCTTT	CASSYAQGAMTEAFF
NA	TRBV6-1	TRBJ1-1	NA	TGTGCCAGCAGTGAAGCGGGATTCGCTGAAGCTTTCTTT	CASSEAGFAEAFF
NA	TRBV6-6	TRBJ1-1	TRBD1	TGTGCCAGCAGCCTTAAAGGGGGCACCACTGAAGCTTTCTTT	CASSLKGGTTEAFF
NA	TRBV7-6	TRBJ2-2	NA	TGTGCCAGCAGCTCCGTCGGGACATTGAACACCGGGGAGCTGTTTTTT	CASSSVGTLNTGELFF
NA	TRBV29-1	TRBJ2-7	TRBD1	TGCAGCGTTCGTTGGGACAGGGGCTACGAGCAGTACTTC	CSVRWDRGYEQYF
NA	TRBV5-1	TRBJ2-1	NA	TGCGCCAGCAGCTGGGGTTCAGGACCCAATGAGCAGTTCTTC	CASSWGSGPNEQFF